This TCR beta chain was sequenced for a study of CD8+ T cells in alopecia areata. In the study overall: It was 6 to 18 months of tofacitinib, and then there were 6 months off drug. Study conclusions and caveats: The study found higher clonality in lesional than normal scalp, especially in alopecia totalis/universalis. Among the cells sequenced in scalp samples are also the resident alphabeta T cells of normal skin.

Trimming stripped 5 bases from V and 1 base from J, with 9 bases between. This CDR3 comprises 14 residues. Per germline, CDR1 GTSNPN and CDR2 SVGIG (reference sequence). The sorting of PBMCs gave CD4+ and CD8+ T cells. Reverse transcription of extracted RNA yielded cDNA, which provided the sequencing template. Some clones are missing from TCRdb's copy, which holds only in-frame ones; the method was immunoSEQ multiplex PCR. The data show roughly 120,000 clones, around two fifths seen once. A note on this clone: Its target is not known.

The specimen sequenced was CD4+ T cells sorted from blood. The TCR comes from a human donor with alopecia areata. The chain carries TRBV30 and TRBJ2-6, with no clear D. The CDR3 is CAWEALSGANVLTF. DNA of the CDR3: TGTGCCTGGGAAGCTCTGTCTGGGGCCAACGTCCTGACTTTC.